Following are 5 T cell receptor beta chains from one sample sequenced in a study of blood T cell repertoires in COVID-19. Assay used: immunoSEQ multiplex PCR; TCRdb lists only in-frame clones, some missing. The profile covers 150,000 to 160,000 clones, with roughly 89% appearing a single time and approximately 0.59% taken by the ten largest. Material for sequencing was peripheral blood. These receptors were taken from a man aged 50 to 59 with acute or convalescent COVID-19.

The CDR3 is CASSYTGGTEAFF. The CDR3 DNA follows: TGTGCCAGCAGTTACACAGGGGGCACTGAAGCTTTCTTT. V usage is TRBV6-2 or TRBV6-3 and J usage is TRBJ1-1; 8 bases agree with TRBD1. The V gene end was trimmed by 2 bases and the J gene end by 4 bases; junction bases not matched to a gene: 0. This CDR3 region has 13 residues. CDR1 and CDR2 from the germline V gene are MNHEY and SVGEGT.

The chain carries TRBV2 and TRBJ2-4; 7 bases fit TRBD2. The V gene end was trimmed by 8 bases and the J gene end by 2 bases; junction bases not matched to a gene: 6. Germline CDR1 and CDR2: SNHLY and FYNNEI. The CDR3 loop spans 14 amino acids. CDR3 residues: CASLVRETKNIQYF. The CDR3 nucleotides are TGTGCCAGCCTGGTGCGGGAGACCAAAAACATTCAGTACTTC. The variable domain in full, with the rest retrieved from reference TRBV2 and TRBJ2-4, is EPEVTQTPSHQVTQMGQEVILRCVPISNHLYFYWYRQILGQKVEFLVSFYNNEISEKSEIFDDQFSVERPDGSNFTLKIRSTKLEDSAMYFCASLVRETKNIQYFGAGTRLSVL.

The V and J genes are TRBV28 and TRBJ1-4, with 7 bases identical to TRBD1. The CDR3 consists of 15 residues. The V gene end was trimmed by 5 bases and the J gene end by 8 bases; junction bases not matched to a gene: 11. Looked up from germline, CDR1 is MDHEN and CDR2 is SYDVKM. This CDR3 is CASSPPSGGKEKLFF. CDR3 DNA: TGTGCCAGCAGTCCTCCGTCAGGGGGAAAGGAAAAACTGTTTTTT.

In this sample, this clone turned up once. This sequence joins TRBV6-5 and TRBJ1-2, with unresolved D. Germline V gene data show CDR1 as MNHEY and CDR2 as SVGAGI. This CDR3 region has 13 residues. Trimming removed 8 bases from V and 4 bases from J, with 14 bases in between. CDR3: CASHMGGSYGYTF. The CDR3 DNA reads as TGTGCCAGCCACATGGGCGGGAGCTATGGCTACACCTTC.

This chain joins TRBV4-1 and TRBJ2-3, with 8 bases matching TRBD2. From germline, CDR1 is MGHRA and CDR2 YSYEKL. CDR3 length: 18 amino acids. With 1 base clipped from V and 0 bases from J, the junction kept 9 bases outside the gene matches. CDR3: CASSQGGTGGKSTDTQYF. In DNA form, the CDR3 reads TGCGCCAGCAGCCAAGGAGGTACGGGGGGGAAAAGCACAGATACGCAGTATTTT.